A single sample gave rise to the 5 T cell receptor beta chains below, sequenced in a study of human T cells and chemical hapten exposure. TCRdb re-derived calls from the RACE reads in MiXCR, one entry per CDR3 protein. Of 360,000 or so distinct CDR3 sequences in the sample, about 6% are singletons; the top ten hold about 5.4%. Specified time point: patch test 2, 6 weeks after DPC sensitization. Treatment given: therapeutic diphenylcyclopropenone sensitization with weekly scalp DPC. Sequenced material: whole blood, taken in connection with sensitization to the hapten diphenylcyclopropenone (DPC). These receptors came from a woman between 18 and 29 years old with alopecia areata. Some clones in this sample may be carry-over from other donors' samples.

Ten or more counts support this clonotype. This rearrangement joins TRBV3-1 to TRBJ2-2; D is possibly TRBD1 (5 bases). The germline CDR1 and CDR2 sequences are LGHDT and YNNKEL (reference sequence). The CDR3 loop spans 17 amino acids. Trimming took 4 bases from V and 5 from J, leaving 20 bases between them. The CDR3 DNA is TGTGCCAGCAGCCGGTACAGCTTTAACCAGGGAACCGGGGAGCTGTTTTTT. As protein: CASSRYSFNQGTGELFF. The complete variable domain, with remaining parts taken from reference TRBV3-1 and TRBJ2-2, reads DTAVSQTPKYLVTQMGNDKSIKCEQNLGHDTMYWYKQDSKKFLKIMFSYNNKELIINETVPNRFSPKSPDKAHLNLHINSLELGDSAVYFCASSRYSFNQGTGELFFGEGSRLTVL.

The chain couples TRBV4-1 to TRBJ1-1; D may be TRBD1 (5 bases). The germline V and J ends were trimmed by 0 bases and 4 bases, with 12 bases remaining between them. The V gene's germline CDR1 is MGHRA and CDR2 YSYEKL. The CDR3 is made up of 15 amino acids. The CDR3 loop is CASSQEGPRATEAFF. As DNA, the CDR3 is TGCGCCAGCAGCCAAGAGGGACCCCGCGCCACTGAAGCTTTCTTT.

This clonotype was seen a few times. The chain combines TRBV11-1 with TRBJ1-6; D perhaps matches TRBD1 (5 bases). Germline assignment: CDR1 SGHAT and CDR2 FQDESV (reference sequence). The CDR3 totals 13 residues. V lost 7 bases and J 6 bases, leaving 10 bases between the germline ends. CDR3 coding DNA: TGTGCCAGCACCGGGACCCTTAATTCACCCCTCCACTTT. Translated, it gives CASTGTLNSPLHF.

The chain joins TRBV20-1 to TRBJ2-5, with D unclear. There are 12 residues in the CDR3. V dropped 6 bases and J dropped 5 bases, with 13 bases sitting between them. The germline gives CDR1 DFQATT, CDR2 SNEGSKA (reference sequence). For the CDR3, the DNA is TGCAGTGCATTAGTGTTTGAGGAGACCCAGTACTTC. This translates into CSALVFEETQYF.

The chain employs TRBV4-3 and TRBJ2-1; D not certain. There are 13 residues in the CDR3. Germline loops: CDR1 LGHNA, CDR2 YSLEER. V was clipped by 0 bases and J by 9 bases, with 9 bases between them. CDR3 loop: CASSQEAEREQFF. CDR3 nucleotide sequence: TGCGCCAGCAGCCAAGAGGCGGAACGTGAGCAGTTCTTC.